This TCR beta chain was identified during a study of blood T cell repertoires in COVID-19. Study in general: COVID-19 samples, acute and convalescent, were from the United States, Italy and Spain. T cells, B-cell-depleted T cells, or PBMCs provided the cDNA or gDNA that served as material.

This clone appeared a few times. Data came from immunoSEQ multiplex PCR; TCRdb stores just in-frame clones and leaves some out. The table includes tens of thousands of clones, around 83% detected once. In germline, CDR1 is MDHEN, CDR2 SYDVKM. There are 15 residues in the CDR3. The V and J ends lost 2 bases and 7 bases, in that order; junction bases with no gene match: 6. Sample: peripheral blood. The receptor was isolated from a man aged 45-60 years with acute or convalescent COVID-19. This chain uses TRBV28 with TRBJ1-4, with 8 bases that match TRBD1. CDR3 residues: CASSLRTGGVEKLFF. The CDR3 nucleotides read TGTGCCAGCAGTTTACGTACAGGGGGGGTTGAAAAACTGTTTTTT.